A selection of T cell receptor beta chains follows, all from one sample in a study of response to subunit inactivated influenza vaccine. TCRdb analysed the RT-PCR reads with MiXCR anew, one entry per CDR3 protein. Of about 620,000 distinct CDR3 sequences listed, about 11% are singletons. These data are also associated with another study on T cells expressing NK-cell markers.

The sequences come from PBMCs from blood, collected on the day of vaccination. The receptors here all came from a man in his fifties who received an inactivated influenza vaccine. CDR3s include the opening cysteine and the closing phenylalanine or tryptophan. A D gene is named only where the DNA matches it firmly. Clone size is not always given. Where it is, it says once, few, many or a class for expanded clones.

clone_size,d_call,j_call,v_call,cdr3_aa,cdr3_nt
.,TRBD1,TRBJ2-2,TRBV6-5,CASSYGGTGGLSGELFF,TGTGCCAGCAGTTACGGGGGGACAGGGGGCTTGAGCGGGGAGCTGTTTTTT
few,TRBD1,TRBJ1-6,TRBV11-2,CASSDGTGGLSPLHF,TGTGCCAGCAGCGACGGGACAGGGGGCCTCTCACCCCTCCACTTT
few,TRBD1,TRBJ2-7,TRBV10-3,CAAKFSGTGAYEQYF,TGTGCCGCTAAGTTCTCCGGGACAGGGGCCTACGAGCAGTACTTC
.,.,TRBJ2-7,TRBV5-1,CASSPEGAPGQYF,TGCGCCAGCAGCCCGGAGGGGGCGCCAGGGCAGTACTTC
.,TRBD1,TRBJ2-5,TRBV11-2,CASSPRQGAETQYF,TGTGCCAGCAGCCCAAGACAGGGCGCAGAGACCCAGTACTTC
.,.,TRBJ2-7,TRBV5-1,CASSLAGLVQGGYEQYF,TGCGCCAGCAGCTTGGCCGGCCTGGTACAGGGGGGGTACGAGCAGTACTTC
.,.,TRBJ1-5,TRBV4-1,CASSPGGGLNSNQPQHF,TGCGCCAGCAGCCCAGGAGGGGGTTTGAATAGCAATCAGCCCCAGCATTTT
few,.,TRBJ2-1,TRBV7-2,CASSLGSAGAGYEQFF,TGTGCCAGCAGCTTAGGGTCCGCGGGGGCCGGCTATGAGCAGTTCTTC
.,.,TRBJ2-7,TRBV6-5,CASSFGTTDYEQYF,TGTGCCAGCAGTTTCGGGACGACTGACTACGAGCAGTACTTC
.,.,TRBJ2-7,TRBV7-9,CATGLSSYEQYF,TGTGCCACCGGCCTGAGCTCCTACGAGCAGTACTTC
.,.,TRBJ2-7,TRBV12-3/TRBV12-4,CASSLRQSEYEQYF,TGTGCCAGCAGTTTACGACAGTCAGAGTACGAGCAGTACTTC
.,.,TRBJ1-2,TRBV5-1,CASSLEGNPGYGYTF,TGCGCCAGCAGCTTGGAAGGCAACCCGGGGTATGGCTACACCTTC
few,.,TRBJ2-1,TRBV5-1,CASSLPLTGGETYNEQFF,TGCGCCAGCAGCTTGCCACTGACGGGCGGGGAGACTTACAATGAGCAGTTCTTC
.,TRBD2,TRBJ2-1,TRBV5-1,CASSWGGRARYNEQFF,TGCGCCAGCAGCTGGGGGGGAAGGGCCAGGTACAATGAGCAGTTCTTC
.,.,TRBJ2-1,TRBV20-1,CSARLGTPHSRDNEQFF,TGCAGTGCTAGACTCGGGACACCCCACTCGCGAGACAATGAGCAGTTCTTC
.,.,TRBJ2-2,TRBV25-1,CASSEFSGIAGELFF,TGTGCCAGCAGTGAATTCTCAGGGATCGCCGGGGAGCTGTTTTTT
.,.,TRBJ2-1,TRBV2,CASKEPSSYNEQFF,TGTGCCAGCAAGGAGCCCAGCTCCTACAATGAGCAGTTCTTC
many,.,TRBJ2-7,TRBV18,CASSREVTYEQYF,TGTGCCAGCTCCCGGGAAGTAACCTACGAGCAGTACTTC
.,TRBD1,TRBJ1-1,TRBV3-1,CASSRTGQVLNTEAFF,TGTGCCAGCAGCCGGACCGGACAGGTTTTGAACACTGAAGCTTTCTTT